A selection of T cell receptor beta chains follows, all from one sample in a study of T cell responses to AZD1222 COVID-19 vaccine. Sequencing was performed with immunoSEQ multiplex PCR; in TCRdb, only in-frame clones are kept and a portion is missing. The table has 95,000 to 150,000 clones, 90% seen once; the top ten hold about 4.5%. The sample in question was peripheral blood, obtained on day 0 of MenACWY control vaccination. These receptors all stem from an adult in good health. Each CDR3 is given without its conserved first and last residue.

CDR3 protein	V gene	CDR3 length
ASSQQSTGELF	TRBV3-1/TRBV3-2	11
ASNLYRGGDQPQH	TRBV2	13
SVVGTPVIQPQH	TRBV29-1	12
ASSSGPAVYNEQF	TRBV27	13
ASSPSTGVGTEAF	TRBV28	13
ASSPPRRVSGNTIY	TRBV18	14
ASIGQENTGELF	TRBV23-1	12
ASSGRVPDTQY	TRBV2	11
ASSRISVNTGELF	TRBV19	13
ASSVDSSYEQY	TRBV18	11
ASGLVGGPGGANEQF	TRBV12-5	15
ASATHRGDNQPQH	TRBV4-1	13
SARRGETQY	TRBV20-1	9
ASSEAGAGGKDTQY	TRBV9	14
ASSLTGVYGYT	TRBV28	11
ASSVLTGTGGLIGSYNEQF	TRBV10-1	19
ASSQVEGNYGYT	TRBV4-2	12
ASGNSYEQY	TRBV28	9
ASSFPKRTGENQPQH	TRBV28	15
ASSNRWLAGMDEQF	TRBV28	14
ASSTGGANTEAF	TRBV7-2	12
ASSQDLIQISYNEQF	TRBV4-3	15
ASSFSGGSNQPQH	TRBV7-9	13
ASSLLALGDNEQF	TRBV18	13
ASSFTGGVGNYGYT	TRBV7-2	14
ASSQVGVQQSPSGANVLT	TRBV4-1	18
ASSSYATGPNTGELF	TRBV27	15
ASSLYGDTQY	TRBV27	10
ASSRNSGGELF	TRBV7-6	11
ATSRDSARGTVTSGNTIY	TRBV15	18
ASSLAPRTYGYT	TRBV5-6	12
ASSPKGGGAGELF	TRBV19	13
ASSYSGTADSPLH	TRBV6-2/TRBV6-3	13
SVETGSGNTIY	TRBV29-1	11
ASSETPGFSSGNTIY	TRBV6-1	15
ASSPPWDRDLNYGYT	TRBV14	15
ASSLGGYGYT	TRBV28	10
ASSPPLAVQETQY	TRBV18	13
ASSVATGTSGGYTDTQY	TRBV9	17
ASPDCSRGRESNQPQH	TRBV19	16
SARLIETQY	TRBV20-1	9
ASSPDSNYGGYT	TRBV6-4	12
ASSLAPDSSYEQY	TRBV28	13
ASRDRAPGELF	TRBV10-2	11
ASTLTGMGGYEQY	TRBV28	13
ASSWLCGGRLWGRAEQY	TRBV14	17
ATSRARHRTSGGLSGANVLT	TRBV15	20
ASSSPGLPYEQY	TRBV6-2/TRBV6-3	12
SVTGPDTQY	TRBV29-1	9
ASSQLGHFGETQY	TRBV3-1/TRBV3-2	13
SVDPRPGQHGYT	TRBV29-1	12
ASSIRGMTAETQY	TRBV19	13
ASSLVTNTEAF	TRBV7-9	11
ASSDTGGYGYT	TRBV10-2	11